The 31 T cell receptor beta chains listed next were all sequenced from one sample in a study of cytomegalovirus exposure and HLA in healthy donors. The repertoire was sequenced with immunoSEQ multiplex PCR; TCRdb's copy has only in-frame clones and lacks some. This table holds about 160,000 clones, approximately 96% found once. The sample was PBMCs. These receptors originate from a woman between 18 and 29 years old in good health and CMV-seronegative.

This chain uses TRBV9 with TRBJ1-1, with D possibly being TRBD1 (5 bases). The length of the CDR3 is 14 residues. The germline V gene encodes CDR1 SGDLS and CDR2 YYNGEE. Trimming removed 2 bases at V and 7 bases at J, with 15 bases between. The CDR3 protein is CASSVTGVGNEAFF. In DNA form, the CDR3 reads TGTGCCAGCAGCGTCACAGGAGTAGGGAATGAAGCTTTCTTT.

The gene calls are TRBV2 and TRBJ2-5, with 9 bases identical to TRBD2. Per the germline V gene, CDR1 is SNHLY and CDR2 is FYNNEI. CDR3 length: 15 amino acids. V was clipped by 4 bases and J by 5 bases; unmatched bases: 8. In nucleotides, the CDR3 is TGTGCCAGCAGTGTTCGGGCGGGGGGGGATGAGACCCAGTACTTC. Its protein product is CASSVRAGGDETQYF.

This rearrangement joins TRBV5-5 to TRBJ2-7, with 7 bases that match TRBD1. Germline V gene data show CDR1 as SGHKS and CDR2 as YYEKEE (reference sequence). V lost 3 bases to trimming and J lost 3 bases; unmatched junction nucleotides: 6. The CDR3 runs 14 residues. The CDR3 nucleotides read TGTGCCAGCAGCTCCCACACAGGGGTCTACGAGCAGTACTTC. Translation: CASSSHTGVYEQYF.

The rearrangement links TRBV6-5 to TRBJ2-1, with D perhaps matching TRBD2 (6 bases). The CDR3 spans 14 residues. Germline V gene sequence: CDR1 MNHEY, CDR2 SVGAGI. The V and J ends lost 2 bases and 10 bases respectively, with 15 bases between them. CDR3 nucleotides: TGTGCCAGCAGTTACGATCCGCCGCGGGGCGAGCAGTTCTTC. Protein sequence: CASSYDPPRGEQFF.

The chain recombines TRBV2 with TRBJ1-1, with no clear D. This CDR3 is built from 13 residues. The germline V gene encodes CDR1 SNHLY and CDR2 FYNNEI. V lost 2 bases and J 0 bases, leaving 4 bases between the germline ends. The CDR3 nucleotides read TGTGCCAGCAGTGAATATATGAACACTGAAGCTTTCTTT. It is translated as CASSEYMNTEAFF. Looking up the rest from reference TRBV2 and TRBJ1-1 gives the full variable domain: EPEVTQTPSHQVTQMGQEVILRCVPISNHLYFYWYRQILGQKVEFLVSFYNNEISEKSEIFDDQFSVERPDGSNFTLKIRSTKLEDSAMYFCASSEYMNTEAFFGQGTRLTVV.

The gene calls are TRBV30 and TRBJ2-5, with D unclear. Germline V gene lookup returns CDR1 GTSNPN and CDR2 SVGIG (reference sequence). This CDR3 contains 13 residues. Trimming stripped 2 bases from V and 1 base from J, with 8 bases between. CDR3 DNA: TGTGCCTGGAGTTTAAACTTCCAAGAGACCCAGTACTTC. Protein: CAWSLNFQETQYF.

This clone came up once. The J gene is TRBJ2-1, the V gene TRBV6-5; 11 nucleotides match TRBD2. CDR1 MNHEY and CDR2 SVGAGI come from the germline V gene. Trimming cost V 4 bases and J 5 bases; bases outside gene matches: 4. The CDR3 consists of 15 residues. The CDR3 DNA is TGTGCCAGCAGTTTATCTAGCGGGGGGAACAATGAGCAGTTCTTC. Translated: CASSLSSGGNNEQFF.

V usage is TRBV5-1 and J usage is TRBJ1-3, with TRBD1 as a possible D gene (6 bases). The length of the CDR3 is 17 residues. Per germline, CDR1 SGHRS and CDR2 YFSETQ. V lost 1 base, J lost 2 bases, and 16 bases lay in between. DNA for the CDR3: TGCGCCAGCAGCTTGTTCCTCAAGGGGGTTGCTGGAAACACCATATATTTT. It yields the protein CASSLFLKGVAGNTIYF.

In nucleotides, the CDR3 is TGCGCCAGCAGCTCTAGACAGGGGACGGATACGCAGTATTTT. This gives the protein CASSSRQGTDTQYF. This sequence joins TRBV5-1 and TRBJ2-3; 8 bases map to TRBD1. The CDR3 has 14 amino acids. Losses at the gene ends were 3 bases for V and 6 bases for J; bases not matched to a gene: 6. In germline, CDR1 is SGHRS, CDR2 YFSETQ.

This chain joins TRBV11-2 and TRBJ2-7; 7 nucleotides align to TRBD1. With V trimmed by 8 bases and J by 0 bases, 4 bases remained unmatched. Germline V gene lookup returns CDR1 SGHAT and CDR2 FQNNGV. This CDR3 comprises 13 residues. Written as DNA, the CDR3 is TGTGCCAGCCGACAGGGCTCCTCCTACGAGCAGTACTTC. Residues: CASRQGSSYEQYF.

The chain has TRBV2 and TRBJ1-5; D remains ambiguous. Trimming removed 3 bases at V and 8 bases at J, with 17 bases between. The CDR3 consists of 15 residues. CDR1 is SNHLY, CDR2 FYNNEI, per germline. The CDR3 sequence is CASSDVSPPAKPQHF. CDR3 nucleotides: TGTGCCAGCAGTGATGTTAGTCCCCCTGCGAAGCCCCAGCATTTT.

V and J are TRBV6-6 and TRBJ1-5, with TRBD1 matching over 7 bases. V lost 2 bases, J lost 4 bases, and 8 bases stayed unmatched. Germline V gene data show CDR1 as MNHNY and CDR2 as SVGAGI (reference sequence). This CDR3 contains 16 residues. The CDR3 DNA follows: TGTGCCAGCAGTTACACGGGGACAGCGGCTAATCAGCCCCAGCATTTT. Translating it yields CASSYTGTAANQPQHF.

This chain joins TRBV11-3 and TRBJ2-2, with a possible D match to TRBD1 (6 bases). The V and J ends lost 3 bases and 3 bases respectively, with 8 bases between them. CDR3 length equals 14 residues. Germline CDR1 and CDR2: SGHNT and YENEEA. CDR3 region: CASSFGQYTGELFF. The CDR3 DNA follows: TGTGCCAGCAGCTTCGGACAGTACACCGGGGAGCTGTTTTTT.

This rearrangement joins TRBV5-1 to TRBJ2-1, with TRBD2 matching over 12 bases. From germline, CDR1 is SGHRS and CDR2 YFSETQ. V lost 2 bases to trimming and J lost 6 bases; unmatched junction nucleotides: 15. The CDR3 consists of 19 residues. Here the CDR3 reads CASSLPSGGAGIIGNEQFF. CDR3 DNA sequence: TGCGCCAGCAGCTTACCTAGCGGGGGGGCCGGGATCATCGGCAATGAGCAGTTCTTC.

The gene calls are TRBV30 and TRBJ1-1, with D perhaps matching TRBD1 (5 bases). Trimming stripped 2 bases from V and 0 bases from J, with 7 bases between. CDR3 size: 13 residues. Germline CDR1 GTSNPN, CDR2 SVGIG (reference sequence). The CDR3 DNA reads as TGTGCCTGGAGTCCACAGGTGAACACTGAAGCTTTCTTT. Its protein is CAWSPQVNTEAFF. Full variable domain (remainder filled in from reference TRBV30 and TRBJ1-1): SQTIHQWPATLVQPVGSPLSLECTVEGTSNPNLYWYRQAAGRGLQLLFYSVGIGQISSEVPQNLSASRPQDRQFILSSKKLLLSDSGFYLCAWSPQVNTEAFFGQGTRLTVV.

This sequence joins TRBV2 and TRBJ2-5; 7 bases map to TRBD1. The trim removed 5 bases at V and 2 bases at J, leaving 5 bases unmatched. This CDR3 is built from 14 residues. Germline V gene data show CDR1 as SNHLY and CDR2 as FYNNEI. CDR3 nucleotide sequence: TGTGCCAGCAGTCTGACAGGGCTGCAAGAGACCCAGTACTTC. This encodes CASSLTGLQETQYF.

CDR3 loop: CSVGLPGGLAKGTDTQYF. As DNA, the CDR3 is TGCAGCGTGGGCCTCCCGGGAGGACTAGCGAAAGGCACAGATACGCAGTATTTT. The V call is TRBV29-1, the J call TRBJ2-3; 9 bases line up with TRBD2. In germline, CDR1 is SQVTM, CDR2 ANQGSEA. V trimming: 6 bases; J trimming: 1 base; junction bases outside the gene matches: 17. This CDR3 contains 18 residues.

The CDR3 spells CASSVTGPGELFF. The CDR3 DNA is TGTGCCAGCAGCGTCACGGGTCCCGGGGAGCTGTTTTTT. The gene calls are TRBV7-2 and TRBJ2-2; no clear D gene. Trimming cost V 5 bases and J 6 bases, with 10 bases left between them. Germline V gene sequence: CDR1 SGHTA, CDR2 FQGNSA. The CDR3 loop spans 13 amino acids.

V and J are TRBV5-1 and TRBJ1-5, with D maybe TRBD1 (5 bases). This CDR3 is built from 16 residues. The V and J ends lost 0 bases and 3 bases respectively, with 13 bases between them. Germline V gene data show CDR1 as SGHRS and CDR2 as YFSETQ. Here the CDR3 DNA reads TGCGCCAGCAGCTTGGAGGGGCTGGGCTCCAATCAGCCCCAGCATTTT. As protein: CASSLEGLGSNQPQHF.

CDR3 amino acids: CASSTRLDTGELFF. The CDR3 DNA reads TGTGCCAGCAGTACTCGACTGGACACCGGGGAGCTGTTTTTT. This chain uses TRBV2 with TRBJ2-2; D remains unclear. Trimming took off 5 bases at V and 3 bases at J, with 10 bases between the two ends. The CDR3 is made up of 14 amino acids. Germline V gene sequence: CDR1 SNHLY, CDR2 FYNNEI. The variable domain in full, completed from reference TRBV2 and TRBJ2-2, reads EPEVTQTPSHQVTQMGQEVILRCVPISNHLYFYWYRQILGQKVEFLVSFYNNEISEKSEIFDDQFSVERPDGSNFTLKIRSTKLEDSAMYFCASSTRLDTGELFFGEGSRLTVL.

This clone has just one count. The chain couples TRBV4-3 to TRBJ1-3, with D unclear. Germline assignment: CDR1 LGHNA and CDR2 YSLEER. The CDR3 covers 16 residues. The V end lost 0 bases, the J end lost 2 bases, and 11 bases lay between the germline ends. The CDR3 DNA reads TGCGCCAGCAGCCAAGACGGCACAGTAGCTGGAAACACCATATATTTT. Residues: CASSQDGTVAGNTIYF.

In its sample, this clone was seen once. The chain's CDR3 is CASRRQGRYGYTF. In DNA form, the CDR3 reads TGTGCCAGCCGGCGACAGGGCCGGTATGGCTACACCTTC. The chain employs TRBV27 and TRBJ1-2, with 7 bases that match TRBD1. The germline V gene encodes CDR1 MNHEY and CDR2 SMNVEV (reference sequence). The V segment lost 8 bases and the J segment 5 bases; nucleotides outside the gene matches: 8. The CDR3 runs 13 residues.

This chain connects TRBV27 to TRBJ1-2, with 7 bases that match TRBD1. The CDR3 spans 16 residues. Germline CDR1 and CDR2: MNHEY and SMNVEV (reference sequence). Trimming removed 4 bases from V and 3 bases from J; junction bases left unmatched: 11. The CDR3 DNA reads TGTGCCAGCAGTTATGGAGGGGGCGAAATCCACTATGGCTACACCTTC. This sequence encodes CASSYGGGEIHYGYTF.

The rearrangement links TRBV2 to TRBJ2-3; 13 bases match TRBD2. From germline, CDR1 is SNHLY and CDR2 FYNNEI. J lost 0 bases, V lost 7 bases, and 4 bases had no gene match. This CDR3 contains 16 residues. Written as DNA, the CDR3 is TGTGCCAGCACTCCGGGACTAGCGGGGAGCACAGATACGCAGTATTTT. Protein sequence: CASTPGLAGSTDTQYF.

The CDR3, as DNA: TGTGCCAGCTCACCAGGGGACATGAGCCAAGAGACCCAGTACTTC. Its translation is CASSPGDMSQETQYF. The chain uses TRBV18 and TRBJ2-5; maybe TRBD1 (6 bases). Trimming took off 2 bases at V and 1 base at J, with 11 bases between the two ends. CDR1 and CDR2 from the germline V gene are KGHSH and LQKENI. This CDR3 has 15 amino acids.

V is TRBV19 and J is TRBJ2-5, with 9 bases matching TRBD1. This CDR3 comprises 14 residues. V shed 3 bases, J shed 5 bases, and the junction held 4 bases outside the gene matches. CDR1 LNHDA and CDR2 SQIVND come from the germline V gene (reference sequence). The CDR3 DNA is TGTGCCAGTAGTATCGGGACAGGGAGTGAGACCCAGTACTTC. It codes for CASSIGTGSETQYF.

The J gene is TRBJ1-1, the V gene TRBV2; TRBD1 agrees at 10 bases. Germline CDR1 and CDR2: SNHLY and FYNNEI. With 6 bases clipped from V and 10 bases from J, the junction kept 5 bases outside the gene matches. The length of the CDR3 is 12 residues. The CDR3 DNA reads as TGTGCCAGCAGGGGACAGGGGTTGTTAGCTTTCTTT. Translated: CASRGQGLLAFF.

This chain uses TRBV2 with TRBJ1-1; D gene unclear. CDR1 SNHLY and CDR2 FYNNEI come from the germline V gene. V shed 5 bases and J shed 1 base, with 11 bases lying between them. The CDR3 spans 14 residues. The CDR3 DNA sequence: TGTGCCAGCAGTCCCCGGGGATCGAACACTGAAGCTTTCTTT. Protein product: CASSPRGSNTEAFF.

The chain employs TRBV5-7 and TRBJ2-1, with 8 nucleotides matching TRBD2. TRBV5-7 is assigned to the ORF class and has an uncertain function. The CDR3 runs to 15 residues. V lost 5 bases and J lost 6; bases outside the gene matches: 10. CDR3 in DNA: TGTGCCAGCAGTTACCCGGGGGGGGGAGGCAATGAGCAGTTCTTC. It translates to CASSYPGGGGNEQFF.

The chain's CDR3 is CASSQHYRGGPYGYTF. CDR3 DNA sequence: TGCGCCAGCAGCCAGCATTACAGGGGAGGACCCTATGGCTACACCTTC. V is TRBV4-1 and J is TRBJ1-2; 7 nucleotides align to TRBD1. The CDR3 has 16 amino acids. V gave up 3 bases and J gave up 4 bases; unmatched junction bases: 11. CDR1 is MGHRA and CDR2 is YSYEKL in the germline V gene.

The CDR3 sequence: CASSLGGDSPMGTQYF. In DNA form, the CDR3 reads TGTGCCAGCAGCTTGGGCGGGGACTCCCCTATGGGGACCCAGTACTTC. V is TRBV5-5 and J is TRBJ2-5; a possible D gene is TRBD2 (6 bases). The germline V gene has CDR1 SGHKS and CDR2 YYEKEE (reference sequence). The ends were cut back, 0 bases at V and 7 bases at J, with 19 bases in the middle. The CDR3 totals 16 residues.